What follows are 20 T cell receptor beta chains derived from one specimen sequenced in a study of T cell repertoires in cytomegalovirus infection. TCRdb re-called the reads through MiXCR, storing one row per CDR3 protein. The sample contains about a million distinct CDR3 sequences, less than 40% of which appear only once. No antigen is known for these receptors. The sample was cultured CD8+ T cells from PBMCs, taken from culture after CMV antigen stimulation. The source of these receptors is a human donor in good health (CMV status not recorded). Some clones in this sample may be carry-over from other donors' samples.

This clonotype was detected only a few times. The chain employs TRBV4-3 and TRBJ2-5; D call uncertain. CDR1 and CDR2 (germline): LGHNA, YSLEER. The CDR3 covers 17 residues. V lost 0 bases and J lost 5, with 19 bases in between. The CDR3 protein is CASSQDLINGLGETQYF. The DNA for the CDR3 is TGCGCCAGCAGCCAAGATCTGATAAACGGCCTCGGCGAGACCCAGTACTTC.

This clonotype was picked up a small number of times. The chain uses TRBV4-1 and TRBJ2-3; 12 bases line up with TRBD2. CDR3 size: 17 residues. V was clipped by 3 bases and J by 0 bases; unmatched bases: 4. Looked up from germline, CDR1 is MGHRA and CDR2 is YSYEKL. The CDR3, as DNA: TGCGCCAGCAGCCAGAGACTAGCGGGGGTTAGCACAGATACGCAGTATTTT. Its protein product is CASSQRLAGVSTDTQYF.

The rearrangement uses TRBV6-2 or TRBV6-3 and TRBJ1-6; the D gene is possibly TRBD1 (5 bases). CDR3 length equals 15 residues. CDR1 is MNHEY and CDR2 is SVGEGT in the germline V gene. V lost 11 bases and J 7 bases, leaving 21 bases between the germline ends. CDR3: CACRQPNDPNSPLHF. The CDR3 DNA sequence: TGTGCCTGCCGACAGCCAAATGATCCCAATTCACCCCTCCACTTT.

The rearrangement uses TRBV28 and TRBJ1-4, with D hard to call. CDR1 is MDHEN and CDR2 is SYDVKM in the germline V gene. This CDR3 region has 16 residues. V lost 5 bases and J lost 0, with 13 bases in between. DNA of the CDR3: TGTGCCAGCAGTCATGCATGGGGAACAACTAATGAAAAACTGTTTTTT. This translates into CASSHAWGTTNEKLFF.

The chain employs TRBV20-1 and TRBJ2-1; D may match TRBD1 or TRBD2 (5 bases each). V lost 3 bases and J 5 bases, leaving 11 bases between the germline ends. CDR1 and CDR2 (germline): DFQATT, SNEGSKA (reference sequence). CDR3 length: 13 residues. The DNA of the CDR3 is TGCAGTGCTAGTCCCAGAGGGGACAATGAGCAGTTCTTC. It specifies CSASPRGDNEQFF.

This clonotype has more than one count but fewer than ten. The rearrangement uses TRBV12-3 or TRBV12-4 and TRBJ2-3, with a possible D match to TRBD2 (5 bases). V was pared by 7 bases and J by 8 bases, with 10 bases between. This CDR3 is 11 amino acids long. The CDR3 sequence is CASTFAGTQYF. CDR3 in DNA: TGTGCCAGCACCTTCGCGGGTACGCAGTATTTT.

V usage is TRBV10-3 and J usage is TRBJ2-7; 10 positions agree with TRBD2. Per the germline V gene, CDR1 is ENHRY and CDR2 is SYGVKD. Unmatched junction bases numbered 17, after V lost 2 bases and J lost 7 bases. This CDR3 is built from 18 residues. The CDR3 loop reads CAISEPPGASGGLGEQYF. The CDR3 bases are TGTGCCATCAGTGAGCCCCCGGGGGCTAGCGGGGGACTGGGGGAGCAGTACTTC.

The chain is built from TRBV4-2 and TRBJ2-3, with D possibly TRBD2 on 7 matching bases. The CDR3 consists of 18 residues. Per germline, CDR1 LGHNA and CDR2 YNFKEQ. The V end was cut by 0 bases, the J end by 5 bases, with 21 bases between. CDR3 region: CASSQDYAGAFRGDTQYF. The CDR3 coding sequence is TGTGCCAGCAGCCAAGACTATGCGGGGGCCTTTAGAGGAGATACGCAGTATTTT.

This clonotype was counted many times. The chain carries TRBV7-6 and TRBJ1-6; no clear D gene. Germline V gives CDR1 SGHVS, CDR2 FNYEAQ. V was cut by 3 bases and J by 7 bases, with 13 bases left in between. CDR3 length equals 15 residues. The CDR3 nucleotides are TGTGCCAGCAGCTTGGATCAGCTATCAAATTCACCCCTCCACTTT. Translated: CASSLDQLSNSPLHF.

This clonotype is categorized as medium-sized (0.01 to 0.1%). The chain has TRBV7-8 and TRBJ1-6; D unclear. The CDR3 spans 15 residues. Deletions cut 2 bases from V and 19 bases from J, with 24 bases between. CDR1 and CDR2 from the germline V gene are SGHVS and FQNEAQ. The DNA for the CDR3 is TGTGCCAGCAGCTTACCAAACCCCCTCGGGCCCGTACTTCACTTT. Translating it yields CASSLPNPLGPVLHF.

V usage is TRBV6-1 and J usage is TRBJ2-7; the match to TRBD2 covers 9 bases. This CDR3 is built from 15 residues. The germline V gene has CDR1 MNHNS and CDR2 SASEGT. J was trimmed by 3 bases and V by 3 bases; bases with no gene match: 6. The CDR3 region has the DNA TGTGCCAGCAGTGATTACACTAGCGGGCTCTACGAGCAGTACGTC. This gives the protein CASSDYTSGLYEQYV.

This chain links TRBV6-5 with TRBJ2-3; D is ambiguous. The CDR3 is made up of 13 amino acids. Trimming removed 0 bases from V and 6 bases from J, with 7 bases in between. Germline lookup yields CDR1 MNHEY and CDR2 SVGAGI. The CDR3 DNA sequence: TGTGCCAGCAGTTACTCATCCGGGGATACGCAGTATTTT. It yields the protein CASSYSSGDTQYF.

This clonotype was recorded many times. The chain recombines TRBV7-2 with TRBJ2-1, with 8 bases matching TRBD1. After removal of 4 bases from V and 0 bases from J, the junction contained 2 bases not matched to a gene. CDR3 length equals 15 residues. CDR1 SGHTA and CDR2 FQGNSA come from the germline V gene. The CDR3 DNA is TGTGCCAGCAGCTGGGACAGGAGCTCCTACAATGAGCAGTTCTTC. Amino acids: CASSWDRSSYNEQFF.

In regard to this clonotype: This may arise from a read error, as a much more abundant clone is one base away. This chain uses TRBV7-2 with TRBJ1-5; TRBD1 matches 7 bases. The CDR3 spans 18 residues. Germline V gene sequence: CDR1 SGHTA, CDR2 FQGNSA. This chain's CDR3 is CANSLTGVLTGSNQPQHF. The CDR3 DNA sequence: TGTGCCAACAGCTTAACGGGAGTCTTGACAGGGAGCAATCAGCCCCAGCATTTT.

The genes are TRBV27 and TRBJ1-2, with D hard to call. Germline values: CDR1 MNHEY, CDR2 SMNVEV (reference sequence). This CDR3 comprises 12 residues. Trimming pared 3 bases from V and 10 bases from J, leaving 12 bases between. This CDR3 reads CASSFGEGPYTF. CDR3 sequence (DNA): TGTGCCAGCAGTTTTGGGGAGGGTCCCTACACCTTC.

This chain joins TRBV20-1 and TRBJ1-4; 11 bases agree with TRBD1. CDR1 and CDR2 (germline): DFQATT, SNEGSKA (reference sequence). The CDR3 consists of 13 residues. V dropped 6 bases and J dropped 9; count of bases not matched to a gene: 6. The CDR3 here is CSARTGGGKKLFF. The CDR3 DNA reads TGCAGTGCCAGGACAGGGGGCGGCAAAAAACTGTTTTTT.

In this sample, this clonotype turned up a few times. V usage is TRBV29-1 and J usage is TRBJ2-4; TRBD1 or TRBD2 may be the D gene (5 bases each). CDR1 and CDR2 from the germline V gene are SQVTM and ANQGSEA. Trimming removed 6 bases from V and 8 bases from J, with 20 bases in between. The CDR3 covers 14 residues. The chain's CDR3 is CSVPGTRGSDIQYF. Written as DNA, the CDR3 is TGCAGCGTACCAGGGACGAGGGGATCGGACATTCAGTACTTC.

CDR3 region: CASSRAGMRATEAFF. The CDR3, as DNA: TGTGCCAGCAGCAGGGCAGGGATGAGGGCCACTGAAGCTTTCTTT. This rearrangement joins TRBV25-1 to TRBJ1-1; possible D gene TRBD1, 5 bases. CDR1 is MGHDK and CDR2 is SYGVNS in the germline V gene. The V end lost 6 bases, the J end lost 4 bases, and 18 bases lay between the germline ends. The CDR3 is 15 residues long.

The chain couples TRBV4-3 to TRBJ2-5; 12 bases align to TRBD2. The CDR3 is made up of 18 amino acids. J was trimmed by 4 bases and V by 8 bases; bases with no gene match: 17. Germline assignment: CDR1 LGHNA and CDR2 YSLEER. CDR3 region: CASAVGLAGGPPRETQYF. CDR3 DNA: TGCGCCAGCGCTGTGGGGCTAGCGGGGGGGCCCCCCCGAGAGACCCAGTACTTC.

This clonotype appeared a few times. V is TRBV7-6 and J is TRBJ2-1; 8 nucleotides line up with TRBD1. The CDR3 has 14 amino acids. Germline CDR1 is SGHVS and CDR2 is FNYEAQ. The junction had 6 bases not matched to a gene; V was cut back by 6 bases and J by 5 bases. CDR3 region: CASSPRDRNNEQFF. The CDR3 DNA sequence: TGTGCCAGCAGTCCCCGGGACAGGAACAATGAGCAGTTCTTC.